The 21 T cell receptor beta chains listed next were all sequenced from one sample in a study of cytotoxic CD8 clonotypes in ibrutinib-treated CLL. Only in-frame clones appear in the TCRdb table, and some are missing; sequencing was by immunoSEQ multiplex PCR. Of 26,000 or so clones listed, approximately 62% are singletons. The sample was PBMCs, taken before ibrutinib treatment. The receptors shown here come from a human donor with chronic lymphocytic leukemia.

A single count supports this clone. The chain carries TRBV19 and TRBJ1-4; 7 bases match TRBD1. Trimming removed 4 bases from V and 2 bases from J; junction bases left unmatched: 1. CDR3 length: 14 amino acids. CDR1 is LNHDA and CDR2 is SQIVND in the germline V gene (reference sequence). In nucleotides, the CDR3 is TGTGCCAGTAGTAAGGGACAGACTAATGAAAAACTGTTTTTT. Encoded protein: CASSKGQTNEKLFF.

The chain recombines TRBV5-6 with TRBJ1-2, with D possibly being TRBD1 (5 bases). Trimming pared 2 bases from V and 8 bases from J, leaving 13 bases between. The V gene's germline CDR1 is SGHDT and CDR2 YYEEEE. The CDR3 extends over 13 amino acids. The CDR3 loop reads CASSLGRAGGYTF. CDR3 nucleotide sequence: TGTGCCAGCAGCTTAGGCAGGGCTGGAGGCTACACCTTC.

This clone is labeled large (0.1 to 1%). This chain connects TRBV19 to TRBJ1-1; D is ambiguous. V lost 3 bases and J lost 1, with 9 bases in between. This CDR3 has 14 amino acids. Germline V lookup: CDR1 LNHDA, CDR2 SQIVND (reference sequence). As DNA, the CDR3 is TGTGCCAGTAGTATTGGGATTGGGAACACTGAAGCTTTCTTT. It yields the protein CASSIGIGNTEAFF.

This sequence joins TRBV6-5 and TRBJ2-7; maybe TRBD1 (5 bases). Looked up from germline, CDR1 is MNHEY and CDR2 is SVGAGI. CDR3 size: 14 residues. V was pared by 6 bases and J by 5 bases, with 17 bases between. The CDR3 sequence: CASSLSWGSDEQYF. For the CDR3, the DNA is TGTGCCAGCAGCCTCTCCTGGGGCAGCGACGAGCAGTACTTC.

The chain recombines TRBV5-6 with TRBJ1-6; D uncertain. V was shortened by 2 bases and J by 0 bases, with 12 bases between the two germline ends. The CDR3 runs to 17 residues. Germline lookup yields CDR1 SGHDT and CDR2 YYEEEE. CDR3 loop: CASSFGDFSSYNSPLHF. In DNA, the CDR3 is TGTGCCAGCAGCTTTGGCGATTTTAGCTCCTATAATTCACCCCTCCACTTT.

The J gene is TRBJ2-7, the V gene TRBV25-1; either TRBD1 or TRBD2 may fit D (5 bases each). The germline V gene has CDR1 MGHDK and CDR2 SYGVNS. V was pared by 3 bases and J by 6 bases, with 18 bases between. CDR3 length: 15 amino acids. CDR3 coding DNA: TGTGCCAGCAGTGAGACCGGGACCCTGACCTCCGAGCAGTACTTC. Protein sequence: CASSETGTLTSEQYF.

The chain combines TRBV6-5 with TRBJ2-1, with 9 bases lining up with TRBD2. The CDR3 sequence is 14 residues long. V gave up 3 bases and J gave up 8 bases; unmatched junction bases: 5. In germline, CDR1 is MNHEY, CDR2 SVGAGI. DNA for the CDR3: TGTGCCAGCAGTTATCTAGCGGGAAGGGATGAGCAGTTCTTC. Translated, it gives CASSYLAGRDEQFF.

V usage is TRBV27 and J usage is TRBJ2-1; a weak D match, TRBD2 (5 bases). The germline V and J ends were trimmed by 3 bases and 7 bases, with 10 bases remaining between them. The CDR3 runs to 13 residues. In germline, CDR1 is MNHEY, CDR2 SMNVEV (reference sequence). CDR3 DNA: TGTGCCAGCAGTTTGTCCCTAGCTAATGAGCAGTTCTTC. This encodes CASSLSLANEQFF.

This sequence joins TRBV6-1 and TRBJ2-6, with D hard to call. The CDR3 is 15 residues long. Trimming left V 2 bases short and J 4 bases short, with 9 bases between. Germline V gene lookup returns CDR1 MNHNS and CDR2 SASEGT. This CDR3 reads CASSELPTGANVLTF. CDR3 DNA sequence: TGTGCCAGCAGTGAACTCCCGACGGGGGCCAACGTCCTGACTTTC.

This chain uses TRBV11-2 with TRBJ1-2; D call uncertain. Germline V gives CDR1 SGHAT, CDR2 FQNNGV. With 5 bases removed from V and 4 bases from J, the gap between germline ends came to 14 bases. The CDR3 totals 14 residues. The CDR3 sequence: CASSTAVRPYGYTF. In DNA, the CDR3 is TGTGCCAGCAGCACCGCCGTTAGGCCCTATGGCTACACCTTC.

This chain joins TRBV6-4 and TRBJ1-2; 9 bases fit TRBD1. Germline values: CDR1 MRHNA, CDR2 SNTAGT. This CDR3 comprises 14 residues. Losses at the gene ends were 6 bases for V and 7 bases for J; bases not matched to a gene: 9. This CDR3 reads CASRLSQGARGYTF. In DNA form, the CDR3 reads TGTGCCAGCAGACTTTCACAGGGGGCGCGTGGCTACACCTTC.

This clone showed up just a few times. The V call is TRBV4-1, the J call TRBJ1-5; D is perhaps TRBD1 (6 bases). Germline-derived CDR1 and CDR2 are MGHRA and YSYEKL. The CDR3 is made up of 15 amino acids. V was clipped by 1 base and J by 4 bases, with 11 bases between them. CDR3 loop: CASSQVTGPNQPQHF. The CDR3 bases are TGCGCCAGCAGCCAAGTTACAGGGCCTAATCAGCCCCAGCATTTT.

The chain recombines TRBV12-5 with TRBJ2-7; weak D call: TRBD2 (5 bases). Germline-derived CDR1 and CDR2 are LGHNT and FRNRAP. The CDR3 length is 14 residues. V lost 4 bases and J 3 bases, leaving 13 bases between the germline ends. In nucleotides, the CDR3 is TGTGCTAGTGGTTCCGCCCGAGAGGGCTACGAGCAGTACTTC. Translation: CASGSAREGYEQYF.

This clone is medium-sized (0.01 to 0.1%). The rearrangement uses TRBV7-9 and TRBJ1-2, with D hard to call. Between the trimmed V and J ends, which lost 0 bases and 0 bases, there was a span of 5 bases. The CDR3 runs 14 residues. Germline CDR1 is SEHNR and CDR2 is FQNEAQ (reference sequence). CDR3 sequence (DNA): TGTGCCAGCAGCTTAGCAGGCCCTAACTATGGCTACACCTTC. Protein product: CASSLAGPNYGYTF.

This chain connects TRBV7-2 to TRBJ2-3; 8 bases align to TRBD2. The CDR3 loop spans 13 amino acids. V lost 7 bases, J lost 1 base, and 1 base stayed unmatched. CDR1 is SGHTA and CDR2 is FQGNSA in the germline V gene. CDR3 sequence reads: CASTGGGTDTQYF. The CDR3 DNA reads TGTGCCAGCACGGGAGGGGGCACAGATACGCAGTATTTT.

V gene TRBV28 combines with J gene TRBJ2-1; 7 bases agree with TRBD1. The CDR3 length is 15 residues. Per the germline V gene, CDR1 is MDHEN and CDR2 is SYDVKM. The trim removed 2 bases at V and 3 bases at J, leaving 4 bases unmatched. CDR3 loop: CASSLSPGGYNEQFF. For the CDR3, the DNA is TGTGCCAGCAGTTTAAGCCCAGGGGGCTACAATGAGCAGTTCTTC.

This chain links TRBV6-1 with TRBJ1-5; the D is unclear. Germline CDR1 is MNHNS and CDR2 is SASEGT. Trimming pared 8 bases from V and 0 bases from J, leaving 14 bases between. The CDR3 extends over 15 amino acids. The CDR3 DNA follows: TGTGCCAGCGGACGGGCCTTCAATAGCAATCAGCCCCAGCATTTT. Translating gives CASGRAFNSNQPQHF.

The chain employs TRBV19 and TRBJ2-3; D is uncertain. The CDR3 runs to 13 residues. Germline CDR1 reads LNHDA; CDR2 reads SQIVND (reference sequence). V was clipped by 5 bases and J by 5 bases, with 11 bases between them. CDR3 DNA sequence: TGTGCCAGTAGTCTCCGGTGGGGAGATACGCAGTATTTT. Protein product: CASSLRWGDTQYF. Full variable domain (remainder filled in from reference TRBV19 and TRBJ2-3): DGGITQSPKYLFRKEGQNVTLSCEQNLNHDAMYWYRQDPGQGLRLIYYSQIVNDFQKGDIAEGYSVSREKKESFPLTVTSAQKNPTAFYLCASSLRWGDTQYFGPGTRLTVL.

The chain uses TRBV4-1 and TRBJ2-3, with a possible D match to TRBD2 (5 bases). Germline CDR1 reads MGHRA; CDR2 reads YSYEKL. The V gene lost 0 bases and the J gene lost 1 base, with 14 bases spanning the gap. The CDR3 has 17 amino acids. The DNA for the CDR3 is TGCGCCAGCAGCCAAGATCGTCTCCTTAGCGGCACAGATACGCAGTATTTT. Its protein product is CASSQDRLLSGTDTQYF.

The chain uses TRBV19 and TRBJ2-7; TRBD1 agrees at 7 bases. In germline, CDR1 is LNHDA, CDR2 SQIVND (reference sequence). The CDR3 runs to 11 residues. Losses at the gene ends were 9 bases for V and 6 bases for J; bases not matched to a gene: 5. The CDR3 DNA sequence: TGTGCCAGAATTAGGGGGCTCGAGCAGTACTTC. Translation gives CARIRGLEQYF.

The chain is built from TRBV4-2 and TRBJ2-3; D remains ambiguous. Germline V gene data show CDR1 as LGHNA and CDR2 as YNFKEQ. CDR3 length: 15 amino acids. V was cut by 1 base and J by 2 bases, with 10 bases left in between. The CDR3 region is CASSQGAFDTDTQYF. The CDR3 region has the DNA TGTGCCAGCAGCCAAGGGGCATTTGACACAGATACGCAGTATTTT.